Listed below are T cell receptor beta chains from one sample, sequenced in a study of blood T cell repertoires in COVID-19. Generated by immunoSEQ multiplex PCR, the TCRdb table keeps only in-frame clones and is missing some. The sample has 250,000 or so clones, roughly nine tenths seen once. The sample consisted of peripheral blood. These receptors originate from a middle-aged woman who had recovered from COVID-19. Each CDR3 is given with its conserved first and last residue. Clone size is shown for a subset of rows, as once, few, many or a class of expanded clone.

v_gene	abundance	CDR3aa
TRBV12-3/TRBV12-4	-	CASRTENQPQHF
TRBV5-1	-	CASSSGRGIQETQYF
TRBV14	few	CASSPIYAGWEETQYF
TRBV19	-	CASSSTGGGTEAFF
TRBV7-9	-	CASSLGGATEAFF
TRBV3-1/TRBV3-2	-	CASSQEVPRSQETQYF
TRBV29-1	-	CSVAAPFGETQYF
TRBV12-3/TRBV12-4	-	CASSQTNYGYTF
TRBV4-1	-	CASSQVGGEAEAFF
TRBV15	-	CATSREQVSYNEQFF
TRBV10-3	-	CAISGRGLAGVETQYF
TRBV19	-	CASSYVNLGELFF
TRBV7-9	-	CASNSGSSPNTGELFF
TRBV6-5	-	CASSPTGVDGYTF
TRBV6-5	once	CASSPRGLHTEAFF
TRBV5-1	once	CASSLVGQGPPYNEQFF
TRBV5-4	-	CAWFLAGGGNEQFF
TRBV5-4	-	CASSKQTGEYNEQFF
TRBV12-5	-	CASGLATGTSMLGTQYF
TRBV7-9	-	CASSFGGPEAFF
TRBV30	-	CAWTLRRGNGYTF
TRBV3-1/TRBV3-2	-	CASSRQLAGEPDTQYF
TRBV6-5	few	CASSYRRGHGIGTF
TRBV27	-	CASSYSGAEWTEAFF
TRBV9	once	CASSVGDSHTEAFF
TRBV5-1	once	CASRKASTSGQETQYF
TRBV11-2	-	CASSSSGSSYNEQFF
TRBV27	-	CASSFSDITDEQYF
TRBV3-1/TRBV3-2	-	CASLRTGYGYTF